This entry describes one T cell receptor (beta chain). Donors were healthy HIV-negative adults without recently reported acute infections or vaccinations. The unsorted samples took approximately 98 million PBMCs to get genomic DNA. The source of the sample is a study of shared clonotypes between healthy human individuals. On the study more broadly: The donors, a couple of women and three men, were aged 18 to 49.

For every subset, genomic DNA was evenly distributed across several immunoSEQ plates. The assay was immunoSEQ multiplex PCR, and TCRdb's table has in-frame clones only and misses some. The profile covers under 600,000 clones, with around 79% appearing a single time and 12% taken by the ten largest. CDR1 and CDR2 (germline): LGHNT, FRNRAP. The CDR3 has 15 amino acids. The V end lost 3 bases, the J end lost 0 bases, and 11 bases lay between the germline ends. The V call is TRBV12-5, the J call TRBJ1-1, with D possibly TRBD1 on 6 matching bases. The source material was PBMCs. This sequence was found in a woman aged 40-49 years in good health. Some clones in this sample may be carry-over from other donors' samples. The CDR3 spells CASGFDRFMNTEAFF. The CDR3 DNA follows: TGTGCTAGTGGTTTCGACAGGTTCATGAACACTGAAGCTTTCTTT.